This is a list of T cell receptor beta chains from one sample in a study of spatial heterogeneity in lung cancer. MiXCR, run by TCRdb on the 5' RACE reads, gives a single entry per CDR3 protein. The table shows 89,000 or so distinct CDR3 sequences, with approximately 20% occurring only once. The input for sequencing was PBMCs, taken at surgery. Receptors originate from a male donor with early-stage non-small cell lung cancer. Both conserved end residues are part of each CDR3. Fields, in order: V gene, CDR3 protein.

V: TRBV16
CDR3: CASSQSIGRPTFF

V: TRBV7-9
CDR3: CASSFTGGDNYGYTF

V: TRBV7-9
CDR3: CASSLIVNEQFF

V: TRBV7-2
CDR3: CASSYRDEQFF

V: TRBV28
CDR3: CASSLSGHFHEQYF

V: TRBV4-2
CDR3: CASSQGGDRVRPDTQYF

V: TRBV5-4
CDR3: CASSRAKGAQETQYF

V: TRBV7-3
CDR3: CASSLSVDTEAFF

V: TRBV7-3
CDR3: CASSSLRGTVGTGELFF

V: TRBV6-6
CDR3: CASSSPRGQPYTDTQYF

V: TRBV29-1
CDR3: CSVVGSGGGETQYF

V: TRBV20-1
CDR3: CSARDRGGGTDTQYF

V: TRBV13
CDR3: CASSLKGAQNEKLFF

V: TRBV6-1
CDR3: CASGTSASEAFF

V: TRBV20-1
CDR3: CSARGGEETQYF

V: TRBV3-1
CDR3: CASSRDSLRADTQYF

V: TRBV7-7
CDR3: CASSLSPREGTEAFF

V: TRBV4-2
CDR3: CASSQDGPGLAGTGELFF